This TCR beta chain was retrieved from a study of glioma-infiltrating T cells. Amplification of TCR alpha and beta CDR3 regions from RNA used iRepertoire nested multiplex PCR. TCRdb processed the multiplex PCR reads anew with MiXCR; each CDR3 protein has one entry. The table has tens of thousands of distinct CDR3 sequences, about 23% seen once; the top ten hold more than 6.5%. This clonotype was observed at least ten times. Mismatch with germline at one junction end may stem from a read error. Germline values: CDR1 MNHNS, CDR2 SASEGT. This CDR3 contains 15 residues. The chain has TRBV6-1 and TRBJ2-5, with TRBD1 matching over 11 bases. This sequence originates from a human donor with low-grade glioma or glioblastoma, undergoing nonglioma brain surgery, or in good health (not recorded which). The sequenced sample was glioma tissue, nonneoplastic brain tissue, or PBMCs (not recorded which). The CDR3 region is CASSEGTGGQETQYF. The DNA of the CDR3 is TGTGCCAGCAGCGAAGGGACAGGGGGGCAGGAGACCCAGTACTTC.